The 14 T cell receptor beta chains presented below share a single source sample, sequenced in a study of vaccination effects on CD4 cells after COVID-19. Their specific antigens are unknown. Libraries were prepared by immunoSEQ multiplex PCR; TCRdb keeps only in-frame clonotypes and omits some of them. Of about 80,000 clones in the sample, 60% to 85% are singletons; the top ten hold under 1.2%. Prior to sequencing, the ViraFEST assay stimulated PBMC with viral peptide pools, which expanded the antigen-specific CD4+ T cells. Cultured cells yielded isolated CD4+ T cells after around 9 days. Of the BNT162b2 and mRNA-1273 vaccines, participants received two doses of one or the other. Material: CD4+ T cells from PBMCs cultured with HCoV-OC43 spike peptides, obtained after COVID-19 vaccination. Described subset: HCoV-OC43 spike overlapping peptide pool stimulation. All receptors derive from a human donor who received a COVID-19 vaccine.

The chain uses TRBV28 and TRBJ1-2; D is unresolved. The CDR3 covers 12 residues. Trimming stripped 2 bases from V and 8 bases from J, with 9 bases between. Per germline, CDR1 MDHEN and CDR2 SYDVKM. CDR3 DNA sequence: TGTGCCAGCAGTTTAGGGGTAAAGGGCTACACCTTC. Translation gives CASSLGVKGYTF.

The rearrangement joins TRBV5-6 to TRBJ2-3; D remains ambiguous. Trimming cost V 1 base and J 3 bases, with 21 bases left between them. The CDR3 loop spans 18 amino acids. Germline V gives CDR1 SGHDT, CDR2 YYEEEE. The CDR3 DNA is TGTGCCAGCAGCTTGTACGCGAGGCAGACCGAAGGGACAGATACGCAGTATTTT. This gives the protein CASSLYARQTEGTDTQYF.

The chain carries TRBV6-1 and TRBJ1-4; D not resolved. Germline loops: CDR1 MNHNS, CDR2 SASEGT. The V end was cut by 2 bases, the J end by 8 bases, with 15 bases between. This CDR3 contains 15 residues. DNA for the CDR3: TGTGCCAGCAGTGAATGGAGCCCCGGAGGGGAAAAACTGTTTTTT. Translation gives CASSEWSPGGEKLFF.

V and J are TRBV6-5 and TRBJ2-3; D may be TRBD2 (5 bases). Trimming cost V 10 bases and J 2 bases, with 16 bases left between them. This CDR3 has 14 residues. Germline-derived CDR1 and CDR2 are MNHEY and SVGAGI. This chain's CDR3 is CATTWSGHTDTQYF. Here the CDR3 DNA reads TGTGCCACCACATGGAGCGGCCACACAGATACGCAGTATTTT.

The chain is built from TRBV7-2 and TRBJ2-2; 12 positions match TRBD2. CDR3 length: 15 amino acids. V shed 6 bases and J 6 bases; nucleotides not matched to a gene: 5. From germline, CDR1 is SGHTA and CDR2 FQGNSA. The CDR3 DNA reads as TGTGCCAGCAGAACCGGACTAGCGGGGTCCGGGGAGCTGTTTTTT. Translating it yields CASRTGLAGSGELFF.

The chain has TRBV2 and TRBJ2-4; maybe TRBD1 (5 bases). Trimming stripped 1 base from V and 4 bases from J, with 8 bases between. Germline-derived CDR1 and CDR2 are SNHLY and FYNNEI. CDR3 size: 14 residues. The CDR3 reads CASSEGQPKNIQYF. The CDR3, as DNA: TGTGCCAGCAGTGAAGGACAGCCGAAAAACATTCAGTACTTC.

The J gene is TRBJ2-2, the V gene TRBV11-2; D remains unclear. V gave up 2 bases and J gave up 4 bases, with 11 bases separating them. In germline, CDR1 is SGHAT, CDR2 FQNNGV. The CDR3 has 15 residues. CDR3 nucleotide sequence: TGTGCCAGCAGCTTATATATAAAGGGCACCGGGGAGCTGTTTTTT. Protein product: CASSLYIKGTGELFF.

V usage is TRBV12-3 or TRBV12-4 and J usage is TRBJ1-5, with unresolved D. V lost 3 bases, J lost 6 bases, and 9 bases lay in between. The length of the CDR3 is 13 residues. CDR3 DNA sequence: TGTGCCAGCAGTTTCTCTGTTGGTCAGCCCCAGCATTTT. Protein sequence: CASSFSVGQPQHF.

The V and J genes are TRBV7-2 and TRBJ1-3; D may be TRBD1 (5 bases). V was clipped by 6 bases and J by 0 bases, with 9 bases between them. Germline CDR1 reads SGHTA; CDR2 reads FQGNSA. This CDR3 is built from 14 residues. CDR3 bases: TGTGCCAGCAGTTTGACAGACTCTGGAAACACCATATATTTT. Encoded protein: CASSLTDSGNTIYF.

The chain links TRBV24-1 to TRBJ1-1, with D hard to call. Germline assignment: CDR1 KGHDR and CDR2 SFDVKD. Trimming left V 4 bases short and J 1 base short, with 15 bases between. This CDR3 is 16 amino acids long. The CDR3 DNA sequence: TGTGCCACCAGTGACCCTTCTCGGGAATGGAACACTGAAGCTTTCTTT. Translating gives CATSDPSREWNTEAFF.

The chain has TRBV24-1 and TRBJ2-2, with 9 bases that match TRBD1. CDR3 size: 17 residues. After removal of 4 bases from V and 5 bases from J, the junction contained 10 bases not matched to a gene. Per germline, CDR1 KGHDR and CDR2 SFDVKD. The CDR3 spells CATSDGQGKGKTGELFF. In DNA form, the CDR3 reads TGTGCCACCAGTGACGGACAGGGGAAGGGAAAAACCGGGGAGCTGTTTTTT.

The chain couples TRBV12-5 to TRBJ2-2; no clear D gene. From germline, CDR1 is LGHNT and CDR2 FRNRAP. Trimming left V 0 bases short and J 1 base short, with 9 bases between. CDR3 size: 16 residues. The CDR3 coding sequence is TGTGCTAGTGGTTTGGTACGGTCTTTGAACACCGGGGAGCTGTTTTTT. Translated, it gives CASGLVRSLNTGELFF.

V usage is TRBV6-2 or TRBV6-3 and J usage is TRBJ1-2; D may be TRBD1 (5 bases). The ends were cut back, 5 bases at V and 4 bases at J, with 8 bases in the middle. The germline V gene encodes CDR1 MNHEY and CDR2 SVGEGT. The CDR3 is made up of 12 amino acids. CDR3 protein: CASSDSTYGYTF. The DNA of the CDR3 is TGTGCCAGCAGTGACAGTACCTATGGCTACACCTTC.

The rearrangement joins TRBV7-9 to TRBJ1-1; possible D gene TRBD1, 5 bases. Germline loops: CDR1 SEHNR, CDR2 FQNEAQ (reference sequence). The CDR3 is 14 residues long. Trimming cost V 5 bases and J 2 bases, with 12 bases left between them. The CDR3 sequence is CASSARGGNTEAFF. The CDR3 DNA reads TGTGCCAGCAGCGCCCGCGGGGGAAACACTGAAGCTTTCTTT.